The 32 T cell receptor beta chains in this list originate from one sample, sequenced in a study of graft-versus-host responses after intestinal transplantation. Antigen specificity for these receptors is unknown. Clones were read by immunoSEQ multiplex PCR, and TCRdb kept only the in-frame ones, dropping some. The sample shows around 90,000 clones, approximately 95% of them seen only once. The sample consisted of unstimulated CD8+ T cells sorted from spleen or lymph node cells, taken before intestinal transplant. The receptors originated from a human donor who received an intestinal transplant.

This rearrangement joins TRBV6-6 to TRBJ2-7; TRBD1 might be the D (6 bases). V was pared by 5 bases and J by 3 bases, with 17 bases between. The length of the CDR3 is 15 residues. Germline CDR1 is MNHNY and CDR2 is SVGAGI (reference sequence). In nucleotides, the CDR3 is TGTGCCAGCAGTCTAGACAGGCCCATGAACTACGAGCAGTACTTC. Translation gives CASSLDRPMNYEQYF.

This chain joins TRBV4-1 and TRBJ2-5, with 13 bases that match TRBD2. Germline V gene data show CDR1 as MGHRA and CDR2 as YSYEKL. CDR3 size: 16 residues. The V and J ends lost 1 base and 4 bases, in that order; junction bases with no gene match: 3. The CDR3 spells CASSQGGLAGVETQYF. The DNA of the CDR3 is TGCGCCAGCAGCCAAGGAGGACTAGCGGGAGTAGAGACCCAGTACTTC.

J is TRBJ2-2 and V is TRBV19; 7 bases map to TRBD2. The CDR3 length is 17 residues. The germline gives CDR1 LNHDA, CDR2 SQIVND (reference sequence). The J segment lost 6 bases and the V segment lost 6 bases, leaving 16 bases of the junction unmatched. The CDR3 loop is CASSPLSGGGPAGELFF. CDR3 sequence (DNA): TGTGCCAGTAGCCCCCTATCGGGGGGAGGACCGGCCGGGGAGCTGTTTTTT.

The DNA for the CDR3 is TGTGCCAGCAGCCGGGGGGCGGGTAGAGGCTACACCTTC. Translated, it gives CASSRGAGRGYTF. The chain links TRBV13 to TRBJ1-2; TRBD1 might be the D (6 bases). This CDR3 is built from 13 residues. Germline V lookup: CDR1 PRHDT, CDR2 FYEKMQ (reference sequence). Trimming shortened V by 5 bases and J by 8 bases, and 15 bases separated the two germline ends.

The chain combines TRBV4-1 with TRBJ2-7, with 7 bases lining up with TRBD1. With 0 bases clipped from V and 3 bases from J, the junction kept 5 bases outside the gene matches. This CDR3 is 15 amino acids long. Germline V lookup: CDR1 MGHRA, CDR2 YSYEKL. The CDR3 region is CASSQEDRISYEQYF. CDR3 bases: TGCGCCAGCAGCCAAGAGGACAGGATAAGCTACGAGCAGTACTTC.

The chain joins TRBV7-9 to TRBJ2-1; TRBD2 matches 14 bases. From germline, CDR1 is SEHNR and CDR2 FQNEAQ (reference sequence). The junction had 19 bases not matched to a gene; V was cut back by 5 bases and J by 10 bases. The CDR3 is 19 amino acids. CDR3 sequence reads: CASSPDRGTSGSPSLEQFF. In DNA, the CDR3 is TGTGCCAGCAGCCCAGATCGGGGGACTAGCGGGAGCCCTTCACTGGAGCAGTTCTTC.

V is TRBV9 and J is TRBJ2-1; TRBD2 aligns across 11 bases. The trim removed 3 bases at V and 6 bases at J, leaving 8 bases unmatched. Germline CDR1 SGDLS, CDR2 YYNGEE. The CDR3 covers 16 residues. CDR3 sequence (DNA): TGTGCCAGCAGCGGAGGACCTAGCGGGAGGCTCAATGAGCAGTTCTTC. Translation: CASSGGPSGRLNEQFF.

The chain combines TRBV5-3 with TRBJ2-7, with TRBD1 identical over 8 bases. TRBV5-3 is an ORF; its function is uncertain. The CDR3 sequence is 15 residues long. The J segment lost 3 bases and the V segment lost 4 bases, leaving 9 bases of the junction unmatched. The chain's CDR3 is CARSQNAQGDYEQYF. Here the CDR3 DNA reads TGTGCCAGAAGCCAGAATGCACAGGGGGACTACGAGCAGTACTTC.

The CDR3, as DNA: TGTGCCAGCAGTTACGTGACAGGGGATTCACCCCTCCACTTT. Encoded protein: CASSYVTGDSPLHF. The gene calls are TRBV6-5 and TRBJ1-6; TRBD1 agrees at 8 bases. Germline CDR1 and CDR2: MNHEY and SVGAGI. This CDR3 spans 14 amino acids. V shed 2 bases, J shed 8 bases, and the junction held 2 bases outside the gene matches.

This rearrangement joins TRBV30 to TRBJ1-2, with 8 bases matching TRBD1. Germline lookup yields CDR1 GTSNPN and CDR2 SVGIG (reference sequence). The CDR3 extends over 12 amino acids. V gave up 4 bases and J gave up 3 bases; unmatched junction bases: 1. This CDR3 reads CAWTGGDYGYTF. The CDR3 nucleotides read TGTGCCTGGACAGGGGGCGACTATGGCTACACCTTC.

The rearrangement links TRBV2 to TRBJ2-7, with TRBD1 as a possible D gene (6 bases). This CDR3 spans 14 amino acids. Germline CDR1 reads SNHLY; CDR2 reads FYNNEI. Between the trimmed V and J ends, which lost 6 bases and 3 bases, there was a span of 15 bases. The CDR3: CASRPRDIDYEQYF. CDR3 sequence (DNA): TGTGCCAGCAGACCCCGGGACATAGACTACGAGCAGTACTTC.

V and J are TRBV5-4 and TRBJ2-4; 8 bases fit TRBD1. CDR3 length equals 12 residues. Germline V gene sequence: CDR1 SGHNT, CDR2 YYREEE (reference sequence). V was clipped by 4 bases and J by 15 bases; unmatched bases: 9. As DNA, the CDR3 is TGTGCCAGCAGCGGCGCGACAGGGGAATGGTACTTC. Translated: CASSGATGEWYF.

This rearrangement joins TRBV15 to TRBJ1-5; D gene uncertain. The CDR3 is 15 residues long. CDR1 is LNHNV and CDR2 is YYDKDF in the germline V gene (reference sequence). With 3 bases removed from V and 6 bases from J, the gap between germline ends came to 15 bases. The CDR3 protein is CATSSSTSYIQPQHF. The CDR3 DNA reads TGTGCCACCAGCAGTTCAACAAGTTATATTCAGCCCCAGCATTTT.

This chain uses TRBV6-6 with TRBJ2-1; 10 nucleotides match TRBD1. The germline CDR1 and CDR2 sequences are MNHNY and SVGAGI (reference sequence). This CDR3 is built from 15 residues. Trimming cost V 6 bases and J 6 bases; bases outside gene matches: 8. CDR3 protein: CASRRGTGASNEQFF. CDR3 DNA sequence: TGTGCCAGCAGGAGGGGGACAGGGGCTTCCAATGAGCAGTTCTTC.

This rearrangement joins TRBV7-6 to TRBJ2-2; D is undetermined. This CDR3 comprises 16 residues. V was shortened by 10 bases and J by 2 bases, with 20 bases between the two germline ends. Germline lookup yields CDR1 SGHVS and CDR2 FNYEAQ. CDR3 amino acids: CATPRYSGSNTGELFF. The CDR3 DNA follows: TGTGCCACCCCACGATATTCCGGGTCTAACACCGGGGAGCTGTTTTTT.

V gene TRBV10-3 combines with J gene TRBJ2-1, with unresolved D. This CDR3 has 14 amino acids. V lost 2 bases, J lost 5 bases, and 10 bases lay in between. Germline CDR1 reads ENHRY; CDR2 reads SYGVKD. This CDR3 reads CAISEPQQDNEQFF. The CDR3 bases are TGTGCCATCAGTGAGCCGCAGCAGGACAATGAGCAGTTCTTC.

The chain links TRBV15 to TRBJ1-1; 8 bases are a match to TRBD1. This CDR3 contains 16 residues. Germline V gene lookup returns CDR1 LNHNV and CDR2 YYDKDF (reference sequence). Unmatched junction bases numbered 6, after V lost 2 bases and J lost 1 base. Here the CDR3 DNA reads TGTGCCACCAGCAGACGTCCCGGGACAGGGAACACTGAAGCTTTCTTT. Translation gives CATSRRPGTGNTEAFF.

The V and J genes are TRBV7-8 and TRBJ1-3; 7 bases agree with TRBD1. The germline gives CDR1 SGHVS, CDR2 FQNEAQ. V gave up 8 bases and J gave up 4 bases; unmatched junction bases: 14. CDR3 length: 16 amino acids. CDR3 protein: CASANRPDREGNTIYF. As DNA, the CDR3 is TGTGCCAGCGCGAACCGACCCGACAGGGAGGGAAACACCATATATTTT.

J is TRBJ2-1 and V is TRBV7-3, with 10 bases matching TRBD1. The junction had 10 bases not matched to a gene; V was cut back by 5 bases and J by 6 bases. The CDR3 contains 16 residues. Germline V gene data show CDR1 as SGHTA and CDR2 as FQGTGA. CDR3 sequence reads: CASSPWDRGFGNEQFF. DNA for the CDR3: TGTGCCAGCAGCCCTTGGGACAGGGGCTTTGGCAATGAGCAGTTCTTC.

V is TRBV7-9 and J is TRBJ2-5, with 7 bases fitting TRBD1. V dropped 7 bases and J dropped 2; count of bases not matched to a gene: 13. Germline CDR1 is SEHNR and CDR2 is FQNEAQ (reference sequence). This CDR3 spans 16 amino acids. The CDR3 coding sequence is TGTGCCAGCACCGTATCGACAGGGCCAATACAAGAGACCCAGTACTTC. This translates into CASTVSTGPIQETQYF.

The rearrangement links TRBV4-1 to TRBJ1-5; D is perhaps TRBD1 (5 bases). The germline gives CDR1 MGHRA, CDR2 YSYEKL. Deletions cut 3 bases from V and 0 bases from J, with 15 bases between. The CDR3 sequence is 17 residues long. The CDR3 coding sequence is TGCGCCAGCAGCCAGTTCGGGGGAGGGGCTAGCAATCAGCCCCAGCATTTT. This translates into CASSQFGGGASNQPQHF.

The CDR3 is CAWSVGQYNEQFF. CDR3 sequence (DNA): TGTGCCTGGAGTGTGGGACAGTACAATGAGCAGTTCTTC. The chain recombines TRBV30 with TRBJ2-1; 7 bases are shared with TRBD1. Germline V gives CDR1 GTSNPN, CDR2 SVGIG (reference sequence). CDR3 size: 13 residues. V lost 0 bases to trimming and J lost 4 bases; unmatched junction nucleotides: 0. The whole variable domain, filled in from reference TRBV30 and TRBJ2-1, reads SQTIHQWPATLVQPVGSPLSLECTVEGTSNPNLYWYRQAAGRGLQLLFYSVGIGQISSEVPQNLSASRPQDRQFILSSKKLLLSDSGFYLCAWSVGQYNEQFFGPGTRLTVL.

In this sample, this clone turned up once. V usage is TRBV11-2 and J usage is TRBJ2-1, with D maybe TRBD1 (5 bases). This CDR3 is built from 13 residues. Looked up from germline, CDR1 is SGHAT and CDR2 is FQNNGV. V was shortened by 4 bases and J by 8 bases, with 12 bases between the two germline ends. The CDR3 sequence: CASSSRIGDEQFF. In nucleotides, the CDR3 is TGTGCCAGCAGCTCTCGGATAGGGGATGAGCAGTTCTTC.

The V and J genes are TRBV4-1 and TRBJ1-2; D remains ambiguous. From germline, CDR1 is MGHRA and CDR2 YSYEKL. The CDR3 is 15 residues long. The V and J ends lost 1 base and 4 bases respectively, with 13 bases between them. CDR3 sequence reads: CASSQVATTTYGYTF. CDR3 coding DNA: TGCGCCAGCAGCCAAGTTGCGACAACAACCTATGGCTACACCTTC.

The V gene is TRBV7-2, the J gene TRBJ2-7; D is undetermined. The CDR3 contains 14 residues. Germline loops: CDR1 SGHTA, CDR2 FQGNSA. Deletions cut 2 bases from V and 1 base from J, with 9 bases between. The CDR3 spells CASSLIPRSYEQYF. CDR3 DNA: TGTGCCAGCAGCTTAATCCCGCGGTCCTACGAGCAGTACTTC.

This clone was detected once. The rearrangement uses TRBV19 and TRBJ1-6; possible D gene TRBD1, 5 bases. V gave up 3 bases and J gave up 7 bases, with 10 bases separating them. This CDR3 has 14 amino acids. CDR1 and CDR2 (germline): LNHDA, SQIVND (reference sequence). CDR3 sequence: CASSMSGNNSPLHF. The CDR3 DNA reads as TGTGCCAGTAGTATGTCAGGGAACAATTCACCCCTCCACTTT. Together with reference TRBV19 and TRBJ1-6, the CDR3 gives the full variable domain: DGGITQSPKYLFRKEGQNVTLSCEQNLNHDAMYWYRQDPGQGLRLIYYSQIVNDFQKGDIAEGYSVSREKKESFPLTVTSAQKNPTAFYLCASSMSGNNSPLHFGNGTRLTVT.

This chain uses TRBV6-4 with TRBJ2-3; 10 positions agree with TRBD2. Germline values: CDR1 MRHNA, CDR2 SNTAGT. V shed 2 bases and J 4 bases; nucleotides not matched to a gene: 3. CDR3 length: 15 amino acids. CDR3 nucleotide sequence: TGTGCCAGCAGTGACCAAGCGGGGGGGCCAGATACGCAGTATTTT. It encodes CASSDQAGGPDTQYF.

This sequence joins TRBV19 and TRBJ2-7, with 9 bases identical to TRBD1. The V gene's germline CDR1 is LNHDA and CDR2 SQIVND (reference sequence). The J segment lost 3 bases and the V segment lost 5 bases, leaving 5 bases of the junction unmatched. CDR3 size: 14 residues. In nucleotides, the CDR3 is TGTGCCAGTAGTTGGGGACAGGGCCACTACGAGCAGTACTTC. Amino acid sequence: CASSWGQGHYEQYF.

This clone was observed a single time. The chain is built from TRBV23-1 and TRBJ2-1; TRBD2 aligns across 12 bases. TRBV23-1 is an open reading frame whose function is uncertain. This CDR3 is 16 amino acids long. J gave up 5 bases and V 0 bases, and 2 bases lay outside the gene matches. The CDR3 DNA sequence: TGCGCCAGCAGTCAATCCACTAGCGGGAGGAACAATGAGCAGTTCTTC. Amino acids: CASSQSTSGRNNEQFF.

The chain carries TRBV28 and TRBJ1-2; possible D gene TRBD1, 5 bases. The CDR3 is 13 residues long. V lost 1 base and J lost 6, with 9 bases in between. Looked up from germline, CDR1 is MDHEN and CDR2 is SYDVKM. CDR3 DNA: TGTGCCAGCAGTTTATCAGGGTTCGATGGCTACACCTTC. As protein: CASSLSGFDGYTF.

V usage is TRBV4-3 and J usage is TRBJ2-3, with D perhaps TRBD1 (5 bases). Per the germline V gene, CDR1 is LGHNA and CDR2 is YSLEER. This CDR3 comprises 14 residues. Trimming took 1 base from V and 3 from J, leaving 8 bases between them. This CDR3 reads CASSQGSGTDTQYF. The CDR3 nucleotides are TGCGCCAGCAGCCAAGGCTCAGGGACAGATACGCAGTATTTT.

This clone was observed a handful of times. V and J are TRBV7-9 and TRBJ2-5, with D possibly matching TRBD1 (6 bases). Per the germline V gene, CDR1 is SEHNR and CDR2 is FQNEAQ (reference sequence). The CDR3 is 14 amino acids. Trimming took off 5 bases at V and 7 bases at J, with 17 bases between the two ends. This chain's CDR3 is CASSAPGQIRTQYF. DNA of the CDR3: TGTGCCAGCAGCGCCCCCGGACAGATTAGGACCCAGTACTTC.